A single sample is the source of the 28 T cell receptor beta chains below, sequenced in a study of T-cell reconstitution after alpha-beta-depleted transplantation in children (dated by TCRdb to 2016 to 2017). The treatment or condition label, read with the paper, signifies: allogeneic hematopoietic cell transplantation with graft depleted of TCRalphabeta T cells and CD19 B cells. Library preparation employed PCR. The instrument given in TCRdb is Illumina HiSeq 2500. TCR library preparation used molecular barcoding, with unique molecular identifiers applied to normalize quantification of the TCRbeta repertoire. TCRdb cleaned the public reads at Q25 with fastp, built clones with MiXCR and kept in-frame beta chains. Every distinct CDR3 protein forms one entry, paired with its most common genes and DNA. The sample yields about 200,000 distinct CDR3 sequences; roughly 6% were counted once. Jointly, the top ten make up under 5% of the sample.

The sequencing here drew on PBMCs, taken before TCRalphabeta/CD19-depleted stem cell transplant. These receptor sequences come from a girl under two years old with combined immunodeficiency, due to receive a stem cell transplant.

At least ten counts were recorded for this clonotype. The chain has TRBV27 and TRBJ2-7; D perhaps matches TRBD2 (6 bases). Germline assignment: CDR1 MNHEY and CDR2 SMNVEV (reference sequence). CDR3 size: 14 residues. Trimming took off 4 bases at V and 0 bases at J, with 10 bases between the two ends. As DNA, the CDR3 is TGTGCCAGCAGTTCGGGGGTTACCTCCTACGAGCAGTACTTC. This encodes CASSSGVTSYEQYF.

This clonotype was found many times. This rearrangement joins TRBV6-5 to TRBJ1-1; 9 bases map to TRBD1. The V gene end was trimmed by 0 bases and the J gene end by 5 bases; junction bases not matched to a gene: 4. Germline CDR1 MNHEY, CDR2 SVGAGI. This CDR3 region has 15 residues. CDR3: CASSYSQGAGTEAFF. The CDR3 DNA follows: TGTGCCAGCAGTTACTCACAGGGGGCAGGGACTGAAGCTTTCTTT.

This clonotype was counted a few times. CDR3 DNA: TGTGCCAGCAGCAAAGGGGGCCTAAACCGGCCCAAAAACATTCAGTACTTC. Protein sequence: CASSKGGLNRPKNIQYF. The chain links TRBV21-1 to TRBJ2-4; the listed D gene, TRBD1, was not tested against the DNA. TRBV21-1 counts as a pseudogene. The CDR3 totals 17 residues.

This clonotype was observed many times. The chain recombines TRBV9 with TRBJ1-5; D gene unclear. The CDR3 consists of 15 residues. CDR1 and CDR2 from the germline V gene are SGDLS and YYNGEE. V lost 2 bases, J lost 4 bases, and 13 bases lay in between. CDR3 bases: TGTGCCAGCAGCGTGACTGGTGGAGCAAATCAGCCCCAGCATTTT. It codes for CASSVTGGANQPQHF.

Many counts were recorded for this clonotype. The CDR3 coding sequence is TGTGCCAGCAGCGCCTTAGGAGCGGGAGCTTCTACAACGGACAATGAGCAGTTCTTC. Encoded protein: CASSALGAGASTTDNEQFF. The chain is built from TRBV7-6 and TRBJ2-1; 8 nucleotides match TRBD2. This CDR3 is 19 amino acids long. V shed 5 bases and J 5 bases; nucleotides not matched to a gene: 20. Looked up from germline, CDR1 is SGHVS and CDR2 is FNYEAQ.

This clonotype was seen a handful of times. This rearrangement joins TRBV5-1 to TRBJ1-1; perhaps TRBD1 as D (5 bases). Germline V gives CDR1 SGHRS, CDR2 YFSETQ. The CDR3 has 14 amino acids. Trimming removed 4 bases from V and 0 bases from J, with 10 bases in between. Here the CDR3 reads CASSDQGLNTEAFF. The CDR3 DNA reads as TGCGCCAGCAGCGATCAGGGATTGAACACTGAAGCTTTCTTT.

This clonotype was recorded many times. The chain links TRBV15 to TRBJ2-1; no clear D gene. Germline V gene lookup returns CDR1 LNHNV and CDR2 YYDKDF (reference sequence). The CDR3 has 15 residues. Trimming cost V 3 bases and J 5 bases, with 14 bases left between them. The CDR3 DNA sequence: TGTGCCACCAGCAGCAGTGTATTCCCTCACAATGAGCAGTTCTTC. It codes for CATSSSVFPHNEQFF. Drawing the rest from reference TRBV15 and TRBJ2-1, the complete variable domain is DAMVIQNPRYQVTQFGKPVTLSCSQTLNHNVMYWYQQKSSQAPKLLFHYYDKDFNNEADTPDNFQSRRPNTSFCFLDIRSPGLGDTAMYLCATSSSVFPHNEQFFGPGTRLTVL.

There are many counts of this clonotype. The chain recombines TRBV28 with TRBJ1-2; 8 bases line up with TRBD1. The CDR3 runs to 14 residues. Looked up from germline, CDR1 is MDHEN and CDR2 is SYDVKM. Trimming removed 6 bases from V and 1 base from J; junction bases left unmatched: 4. The CDR3 spells CASRDRAFNYGYTF. In DNA form, the CDR3 reads TGTGCCAGCAGGGACAGGGCTTTTAACTATGGCTACACCTTC.

This clonotype was observed at least ten times. V and J are TRBV6-2 or TRBV6-3 and TRBJ2-1; 8 positions match TRBD2. Germline assignment: CDR1 MNHEY and CDR2 SVGEGT. The CDR3 is made up of 17 amino acids. V lost 6 bases and J lost 1; bases outside the gene matches: 11. The CDR3: CASRGIERESSYNEQFF. CDR3 sequence (DNA): TGTGCCAGCAGGGGAATCGAGCGGGAGAGTTCCTACAATGAGCAGTTCTTC.

Notes on this clonotype: This may arise from a read error, as a much more abundant clone is one base away. The CDR3 carries no conserved terminal phenylalanine or tryptophan, so it likely arises from a read error. The gene calls are TRBV29-1 and TRBJ1-1; a weak D match, TRBD1 (5 bases). This CDR3 contains 13 residues. From germline, CDR1 is SQVTM and CDR2 ANQGSEA. V dropped 5 bases and J dropped 3 bases, with 13 bases sitting between them. The CDR3 reads CSVLLTQDTEAFY. The CDR3 coding sequence is TGCAGCGTTCTGCTGACACAGGACACTGAAGCTTTCTAT.

The chain joins TRBV7-6 to TRBJ1-2; no reliable D call. This CDR3 has 12 amino acids. Germline V lookup: CDR1 SGHVS, CDR2 FNYEAQ. Trimming shortened V by 3 bases and J by 7 bases, and 9 bases separated the two germline ends. CDR3 sequence (DNA): TGTGCCAGCAGCTTGGGCGTGGGTGGCTACACCTTC. It yields the protein CASSLGVGGYTF.

This clonotype occurred many times. CDR3 bases: TGCAGCGCCGTCGAGTCCTACAATGAGCAGTTCTTC. Its translation is CSAVESYNEQFF. The chain has TRBV29-1 and TRBJ2-1; D gene ambiguous. This CDR3 is 12 amino acids long. Germline assignment: CDR1 SQVTM and CDR2 ANQGSEA. The V and J ends lost 7 bases and 1 base respectively, with 8 bases between them.

This clonotype was seen a few times. This sequence joins TRBV29-1 and TRBJ2-2; 8 bases agree with TRBD1. The V gene end was trimmed by 4 bases and the J gene end by 6 bases; junction bases not matched to a gene: 7. CDR3 length: 14 residues. The germline V gene encodes CDR1 SQVTM and CDR2 ANQGSEA. CDR3 coding DNA: TGCAGCGTTGTTCTCAGGGGGCGACCCGGGGAGCTGTTTTTT. Encoded protein: CSVVLRGRPGELFF.

The sample holds many counts of this clonotype. This chain joins TRBV7-9 and TRBJ2-5; TRBD1 matches 7 bases. V gave up 5 bases and J gave up 5 bases; unmatched junction bases: 14. The CDR3 consists of 16 residues. Germline V gene lookup returns CDR1 SEHNR and CDR2 FQNEAQ (reference sequence). The CDR3 protein is CASSAAPSTGWETQYF. CDR3 in DNA: TGTGCCAGCAGCGCGGCCCCTTCGACAGGGTGGGAGACCCAGTACTTC.

The sample holds many counts of this clonotype. The chain is built from TRBV12-3 or TRBV12-4 and TRBJ1-1; possible D gene TRBD1, 6 bases. Trimming left V 2 bases short and J 1 base short, with 8 bases between. The CDR3 loop spans 14 amino acids. The CDR3 loop is CASSLRGSNTEAFF. CDR3 DNA: TGTGCCAGCAGTTTAAGGGGGTCGAACACTGAAGCTTTCTTT.

This clonotype was detected ten times or more. The chain couples TRBV30 to TRBJ2-3; D unclear. This CDR3 is 13 amino acids long. The V gene lost 0 bases and the J gene lost 1 base, with 5 bases spanning the gap. CDR1 is GTSNPN, CDR2 SVGIG, per germline (reference sequence). DNA for the CDR3: TGTGCCTGGAGTGTAACAGGCACAGATACGCAGTATTTT. Encoded protein: CAWSVTGTDTQYF.

This clonotype has only a few counts. The genes are TRBV5-1 and TRBJ2-3; D is uncertain. V lost 0 bases and J lost 5, with 7 bases in between. The CDR3 runs 13 residues. The germline V gene encodes CDR1 SGHRS and CDR2 YFSETQ. The chain's CDR3 is CASSLGTGDTQYF. DNA for the CDR3: TGCGCCAGCAGCTTGGGGACGGGAGATACGCAGTATTTT.

The chain uses TRBV7-6 and TRBJ2-1; D uncertain. Trimming cost V 5 bases and J 2 bases, with 10 bases left between them. Germline V gene sequence: CDR1 SGHVS, CDR2 FNYEAQ. The CDR3 totals 14 residues. This CDR3 is CASSPPPAYNEQFF. The CDR3 coding sequence is TGTGCCAGCAGCCCCCCACCAGCCTACAATGAGCAGTTCTTC.

The table lists this clonotype with a few counts. The chain combines TRBV5-6 with TRBJ1-5; no firm D call. CDR1 and CDR2 (germline): SGHDT, YYEEEE. Trimming left V 4 bases short and J 4 bases short, with 15 bases between. CDR3 length equals 15 residues. The CDR3 DNA reads TGTGCCAGCAGCAACGTGGGGTCCTTTAATCAGCCCCAGCATTTT. The encoded protein is CASSNVGSFNQPQHF.

This clonotype was picked up many times. The chain employs TRBV20-1 and TRBJ1-1; D unclear. The germline gives CDR1 DFQATT, CDR2 SNEGSKA (reference sequence). The CDR3 has 10 amino acids. V dropped 5 bases and J dropped 8 bases, with 9 bases sitting between them. CDR3 protein: CSAVSEEAFF. The CDR3 DNA sequence: TGCAGTGCTGTTTCTGAAGAAGCTTTCTTT.

The V gene is TRBV28, the J gene TRBJ2-1; the D is unclear. Trimming removed 5 bases at V and 3 bases at J, with 8 bases between. From germline, CDR1 is MDHEN and CDR2 SYDVKM. CDR3 length: 13 residues. The CDR3 reads CASSGVGYNEQFF. In DNA form, the CDR3 reads TGTGCCAGCAGTGGGGTGGGCTACAATGAGCAGTTCTTC.

This clonotype occurred many times. The chain carries TRBV4-2 and TRBJ2-5; D uncertain. V was shortened by 0 bases and J by 2 bases, with 7 bases between the two germline ends. From germline, CDR1 is LGHNA and CDR2 YNFKEQ. This CDR3 has 14 amino acids. The CDR3 DNA reads as TGTGCCAGCAGCCAAGACAGGTTACAAGAGACCCAGTACTTC. Protein sequence: CASSQDRLQETQYF.

This clonotype was seen ten or more times. The rearrangement joins TRBV29-1 to TRBJ2-3, with 7 nucleotides matching TRBD1. The trim removed 4 bases at V and 2 bases at J, leaving 9 bases unmatched. The length of the CDR3 is 15 residues. Germline V gene lookup returns CDR1 SQVTM and CDR2 ANQGSEA. CDR3 in DNA: TGCAGCGTTGGCCCGACAGGGCAGCACACAGATACGCAGTATTTT. This sequence encodes CSVGPTGQHTDTQYF.

This clonotype was counted between two and nine times. The genes are TRBV4-3 and TRBJ2-1; 9 nucleotides agree with TRBD2. This CDR3 region has 17 residues. J was trimmed by 8 bases and V by 3 bases; bases with no gene match: 14. Germline V gene lookup returns CDR1 LGHNA and CDR2 YSLEER. CDR3 region: CASSQSVRAGGLDEQFF. CDR3 DNA sequence: TGCGCCAGCAGCCAGTCCGTTCGGGCGGGGGGGCTTGATGAGCAGTTCTTC.

This clonotype was observed at least ten times. The chain's CDR3 is CSGDRNTEAFF. CDR3 sequence (DNA): TGCAGCGGTGACAGGAACACTGAAGCTTTCTTT. The chain employs TRBV29-1 and TRBJ1-1, with D maybe TRBD1 (5 bases). V was shortened by 7 bases and J by 1 base, with 7 bases between the two germline ends. The germline V gene encodes CDR1 SQVTM and CDR2 ANQGSEA. The CDR3 sequence is 11 residues long.

The chain combines TRBV21-1 with TRBJ2-6; no DNA check was done on the table's D call, TRBD1. TRBV21-1 is noted as a pseudogene. This CDR3 region has 15 residues. As DNA, the CDR3 is TGTGCCAGCTGGGAGGACAGGGCTGGGGCCAACGTCCTGACTTTC. Its translation: CASWEDRAGANVLTF.

This clonotype was counted at least ten times. The chain uses TRBV29-1 and TRBJ2-1; D call uncertain. Per the germline V gene, CDR1 is SQVTM and CDR2 is ANQGSEA. There are 11 residues in the CDR3. The V end was cut by 3 bases, the J end by 9 bases, with 9 bases between. The DNA for the CDR3 is TGCAGCGTTGACATTACCGGTGAGCAGTTCTTC. Its translation is CSVDITGEQFF.

This clonotype has at least ten counts. J is TRBJ2-7 and V is TRBV5-1, with D hard to call. V lost 0 bases, J lost 0 bases, and 13 bases lay in between. There are 16 residues in the CDR3. Germline CDR1 reads SGHRS; CDR2 reads YFSETQ. Written as DNA, the CDR3 is TGCGCCAGCAGCTTGGATTCTGCGCTGAGCTCCTACGAGCAGTACTTC. Translating gives CASSLDSALSSYEQYF. Variable domain in full (rest from reference TRBV5-1 and TRBJ2-7): KAGVTQTPRYLIKTRGQQVTLSCSPISGHRSVSWYQQTPGQGLQFLFEYFSETQRNKGNFPGRFSGRQFSNSRSEMNVSTLELGDSALYLCASSLDSALSSYEQYFGPGTRLTVT.